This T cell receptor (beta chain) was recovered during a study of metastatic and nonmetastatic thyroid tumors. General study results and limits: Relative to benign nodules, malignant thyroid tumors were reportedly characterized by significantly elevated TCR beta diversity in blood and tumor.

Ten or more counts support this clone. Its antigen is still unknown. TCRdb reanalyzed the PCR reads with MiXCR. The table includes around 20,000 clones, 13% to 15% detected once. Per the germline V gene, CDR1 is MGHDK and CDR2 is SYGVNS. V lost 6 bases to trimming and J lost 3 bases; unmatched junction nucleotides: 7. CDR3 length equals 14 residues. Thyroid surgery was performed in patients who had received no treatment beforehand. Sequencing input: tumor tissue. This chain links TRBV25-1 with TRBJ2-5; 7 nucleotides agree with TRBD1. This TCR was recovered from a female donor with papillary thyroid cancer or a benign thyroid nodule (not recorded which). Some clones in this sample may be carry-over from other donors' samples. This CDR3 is CASSQGEEEETQYF. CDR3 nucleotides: TGTGCCAGCAGCCAGGGGGAAGAGGAAGAGACCCAGTACTTC.